Listed here is a single T cell receptor (beta chain). These data come from a study of T cell changes during pregnancy in multiple sclerosis. Measured with immunoSEQ multiplex PCR; TCRdb has only the in-frame clones, and not every one. The sample lists approximately 22,000 clones, about 82% seen once, with 15% to 19% in the top ten. The clonotype originates from a female donor in good health, enrolled as a control in a pregnancy study. Specimen: CD8+ T cells from peripheral blood mononuclear cells, collected in the first trimester of pregnancy.

The CDR3 is CASSVRGAGYTF. CDR3 sequence (DNA): TGTGCCAGCAGCGTACGGGGGGCTGGCTACACCTTC. V and J are TRBV9 and TRBJ1-2; D is perhaps TRBD1 (6 bases). The CDR3 length is 12 residues. In germline, CDR1 is SGDLS, CDR2 YYNGEE. V dropped 1 base and J dropped 7 bases, with 8 bases sitting between them.